The rows below give T cell receptor beta chains drawn from one sample of a study of T cell repertoires in cytomegalovirus infection. These TCRs are of unknown antigen specificity. TCRdb used MiXCR to reprocess the reads, holding one entry per CDR3 protein. Counted here are about 830,000 distinct CDR3 sequences, approximately 32% occurring once; the ten biggest clones make up over 10%. Sequenced here: cultured CD8+ T cells from PBMCs, sampled from culture after CMV antigen stimulation. These receptors came from a human donor in good health (CMV status not recorded). Some clones in this sample may be carry-over from other donors' samples. Both conserved end residues are part of each CDR3. Each record gives: J gene, V gene, clone size, D gene, CDR3 protein, CDR3 DNA. The D gene is left open where the match is weak. Some rows mark clone size as missing; the rest say once, few, many or name a class of expanded clone.

>TRBJ1-6|TRBV3-1|NA|NA
CASSQGRHPNTNSPLHF
TGTGCCAGCAGCCAAGGAAGGCACCCCAATACTAATTCACCCCTCCACTTT
>TRBJ2-1|TRBV9|NA|TRBD1
CASSARPGTGVAYNEQFF
TGTGCCAGCAGCGCCCGTCCCGGGACAGGGGTCGCCTACAATGAGCAGTTCTTC
>TRBJ1-1|TRBV6-4|NA|NA
CASSAEMTMNNEAFF
TGTGCCAGCAGTGCCGAGATGACCATGAACAATGAAGCTTTCTTT
>TRBJ1-5|TRBV4-1|few|TRBD1
CASSSRPGTDNQPQHF
TGCGCCAGCAGCTCTCGACCCGGGACAGACAATCAGCCCCAGCATTTT
>TRBJ2-4|TRBV5-6|NA|NA
CASSLGSSIQYF
TGTGCCAGCAGCTTAGGGTCAAGCATTCAGTACTTC
>TRBJ1-5|TRBV7-6|few|NA
CASSLAGSRNQPQHF
TGTGCCAGCAGCTTAGCAGGGAGTCGCAATCAGCCCCAGCATTTT
>TRBJ2-1|TRBV7-9|few|TRBD2
CASSLIASGLNEQFF
TGTGCCAGCAGCTTAATAGCTAGCGGGCTCAATGAGCAGTTCTTC
>TRBJ1-5|TRBV6-1|many|TRBD1
CASRRQGDGNQPQHF
TGTGCCAGCAGACGACAGGGGGATGGCAATCAGCCCCAGCATTTT
>TRBJ2-5|TRBV28|few|TRBD2
CASSLTGGPQETQYF
TGTGCCAGCAGTTTAACGGGGGGGCCCCAAGAGACCCAGTACTTC
>TRBJ1-1|TRBV6-1|few|NA
CASSEAKAFF
TGTGCCAGCAGTGAAGCGAAAGCTTTCTTT
>TRBJ1-1|TRBV7-9|NA|NA
CASSVQDPEAFF
TGTGCCAGCAGCGTCCAGGACCCTGAAGCTTTCTTT
>TRBJ2-3|TRBV9|few|NA
CASSVVSRGGTDTQYF
TGTGCCAGCAGCGTGGTTTCCAGGGGAGGCACAGATACGCAGTATTTT
>TRBJ2-3|TRBV4-1|few|NA
CASSPLTGDTQYF
TGCGCCAGCAGCCCTCTCACCGGAGATACGCAGTATTTT
>TRBJ2-1|TRBV7-6|NA|NA
CSSSRWQGIDEQFF
TGTTCCAGCAGCCGGTGGCAGGGGATAGATGAGCAGTTCTTC